These 10 T cell receptor beta chains were sequenced from one sample in a study of regulatory T cells in long-lasting Graves disease. Arm-PCR of CDR3 regions and iRepertoire HTBI primers were the basis on which TCR beta libraries were built. From the multiplex PCR reads, TCRdb called clonotypes with MiXCR, one entry per CDR3 protein. The table lists approximately 540,000 distinct CDR3 sequences, around 12% of them singletons. Specified time point: newly diagnosed GD, antithyroid drugs for less than 3 months. There was RNA extracted from PBMCs, and the TCR library was made from it. The sample was also reused in another study, on T cells in Graves' hyperthyroidism and ophthalmopathy.

Specimen: peripheral blood mononuclear cells (PBMCs), collected at new diagnosis, from a patient treated with antithyroid drugs. These receptors were collected from a woman aged 25-40 years with Graves disease.

This clonotype was recorded at least ten times. The chain carries TRBV20-1 and TRBJ2-5, with a weak D call TRBD2 (5 bases). The CDR3 loop spans 14 amino acids. V was cut by 6 bases and J by 1 base, with 15 bases left in between. Germline CDR1 DFQATT, CDR2 SNEGSKA (reference sequence). The CDR3 region is CSARKGLPQETQYF. The CDR3 nucleotides read TGCAGTGCCAGGAAAGGACTTCCCCAAGAGACCCAGTACTTC.

This clonotype was counted many times. The chain recombines TRBV11-3 with TRBJ2-2, with TRBD1 identical over 8 bases. With V trimmed by 6 bases and J by 2 bases, 5 bases remained unmatched. The germline CDR1 and CDR2 sequences are SGHNT and YENEEA. The CDR3 is 15 residues long. The CDR3, as DNA: TGTGCCAGCAGGGCAGGACAGGGCAACACCGGGGAGCTGTTTTTT. This sequence encodes CASRAGQGNTGELFF.

This clonotype was counted ten times or more. This chain connects TRBV27 to TRBJ1-4; the D is unclear. Germline lookup yields CDR1 MNHEY and CDR2 SMNVEV (reference sequence). V was clipped by 4 bases and J by 0 bases, with 9 bases between them. The CDR3 runs to 15 residues. The CDR3 coding sequence is TGTGCCAGCAGTTCTTACTTTGCAACTAATGAAAAACTGTTTTTT. As protein: CASSSYFATNEKLFF. Based on the CDR3 plus reference TRBV27 and TRBJ1-4, the full variable domain is EAQVTQNPRYLITVTGKKLTVTCSQNMNHEYMSWYRQDPGLGLRQIYYSMNVEVTDKGDVPEGYKVSRKEKRNFPLILESPSPNQTSLYFCASSSYFATNEKLFFGSGTQLSVL.

This clonotype appeared many times. This chain links TRBV5-1 with TRBJ2-1, with TRBD2 identical over 7 bases. In germline, CDR1 is SGHRS, CDR2 YFSETQ. CDR3 length: 13 amino acids. V dropped 5 bases and J dropped 5; count of bases not matched to a gene: 4. CDR3 sequence reads: CASRGGENNEQFF. In DNA, the CDR3 is TGCGCCAGCAGGGGGGGGGAAAACAATGAGCAGTTCTTC.

The chain uses TRBV7-9 and TRBJ2-5; the match to TRBD2 covers 11 bases. V shed 4 bases, J shed 5 bases, and the junction held 6 bases outside the gene matches. Germline loops: CDR1 SEHNR, CDR2 FQNEAQ (reference sequence). The CDR3 totals 15 residues. For the CDR3, the DNA is TGTGCCAGCAGCTCGGGACTAGCGGAGCGGGAGACCCAGTACTTC. It translates to CASSSGLAERETQYF.

This clonotype was observed a few times. The V and J genes are TRBV18 and TRBJ1-2, with 9 bases matching TRBD1. The germline CDR1 and CDR2 sequences are KGHSH and LQKENI. CDR3 length equals 18 residues. The ends lost 2 bases at V and 7 bases at J; junction bases unmatched: 17. The CDR3 bases are TGTGCCAGCTCACCAGGTCCCGGGACAGGGTACGGATTCTCTGGCTACACCTTC. Translating gives CASSPGPGTGYGFSGYTF.

This clonotype was seen repeatedly, ten times or more. The chain joins TRBV19 to TRBJ1-1; 8 nucleotides match TRBD1. This CDR3 is built from 15 residues. From germline, CDR1 is LNHDA and CDR2 SQIVND (reference sequence). J lost 1 base, V lost 5 bases, and 6 bases had no gene match. DNA for the CDR3: TGTGCCAGTAGTCCAGGGGGCGGTTGGAACACTGAAGCTTTCTTT. This sequence encodes CASSPGGGWNTEAFF.

This sequence joins TRBV5-1 and TRBJ2-5, with D possibly TRBD2 on 5 matching bases. In germline, CDR1 is SGHRS, CDR2 YFSETQ. CDR3 length equals 14 residues. V lost 2 bases and J lost 5, with 13 bases in between. The CDR3 here is CASSLWEFLETQYF. The CDR3 DNA reads TGCGCCAGCAGCTTATGGGAGTTTTTGGAGACCCAGTACTTC.

This clonotype was seen repeatedly, ten times or more. The chain uses TRBV29-1 and TRBJ2-5; D ambiguous. The CDR3 is made up of 13 amino acids. Germline CDR1 is SQVTM and CDR2 is ANQGSEA. Trimming cost V 3 bases and J 5 bases, with 13 bases left between them. The CDR3 region is CSVEGIGRETQYF. DNA of the CDR3: TGCAGCGTTGAGGGGATTGGGCGGGAGACCCAGTACTTC.

Many counts were recorded for this clonotype. The CDR3 sequence is CASSVAASGGPTDTQYF. The CDR3 DNA reads as TGTGCCAGCAGCGTAGCAGCCAGCGGGGGCCCCACAGATACGCAGTATTTT. The chain links TRBV9 to TRBJ2-3, with TRBD2 identical over 8 bases. The CDR3 is 17 amino acids. Losses at the gene ends were 0 bases for V and 2 bases for J; bases not matched to a gene: 8. CDR1 and CDR2 (germline): SGDLS, YYNGEE.